The clone carrying this T cell receptor beta chain came up a few times. Its antigen is undetermined. This entry belongs to a study of STAT3 mutations in large granular lymphocyte leukemia. Across the study: Canonical activating STAT3 mutations were detected in roughly half of the longitudinally sequenced T-LGLL patients. Overall study findings and caveats: Clonal expansion was inferred from other time points because no sample existed at each clone's first appearance. Every T-LGLL patient had at least one immunodominant TCRbeta clonotype. Variable sampling intervals and differing treatment regimens complicated linking therapy response to TCR clonal burden changes.

Per germline, CDR1 MNHNS and CDR2 SASEGT. The CDR3 sequence is 16 residues long. The trim removed 3 bases at V and 6 bases at J, leaving 9 bases unmatched. Profiling relied on immunoSEQ multiplex PCR, and the TCRdb table lists in-frame clones only, not all of them. The sample consists of 3,900 or so clones, around 66% of them appearing once. This TCR came from a man aged 55-75 years with T-cell large granular lymphocyte leukemia. Some clones in this sample may be carry-over from other donors' samples. This chain uses TRBV6-1 with TRBJ1-2, with 11 bases that match TRBD1. The sample consisted of peripheral blood mononuclear cells. The CDR3 bases are TGTGCCAGCAGTGATGGACAGGGGGCGGCCTTGGATGGCTACACCTTC. Protein product: CASSDGQGAALDGYTF.